The 3 T cell receptor beta chains given below trace back to one sample, sequenced in a study of blood T cell repertoires in COVID-19. Clones were sequenced by immunoSEQ multiplex PCR, and TCRdb holds only the in-frame ones, with some missing. This sample has about 190,000 clones, with roughly 89% found just once. The sequencing input was peripheral blood. Receptors originate from a man aged 50 to 60 with acute or convalescent COVID-19.

This clone was detected only once. The chain is built from TRBV19 and TRBJ1-4, with 9 positions matching TRBD1. The germline V gene has CDR1 LNHDA and CDR2 SQIVND (reference sequence). V shed 6 bases, J shed 6 bases, and the junction held 8 bases outside the gene matches. The CDR3 runs to 15 residues. The CDR3 nucleotides are TGTGCCAGTAGACGACCGGGACAGGGCGATGAAAAACTGTTTTTT. Its translation: CASRRPGQGDEKLFF. The full variable domain, completed using reference TRBV19 and TRBJ1-4, is DGGITQSPKYLFRKEGQNVTLSCEQNLNHDAMYWYRQDPGQGLRLIYYSQIVNDFQKGDIAEGYSVSREKKESFPLTVTSAQKNPTAFYLCASRRPGQGDEKLFFGSGTQLSVL.

This sequence joins TRBV9 and TRBJ1-2; D not certain. The CDR3 covers 15 residues. CDR1 is SGDLS, CDR2 YYNGEE, per germline. V gave up 0 bases and J gave up 6 bases, with 15 bases separating them. This CDR3 reads CASSVERGGRNGYTF. DNA of the CDR3: TGTGCCAGCAGCGTAGAAAGAGGAGGAAGGAATGGCTACACCTTC. Together with reference TRBV9 and TRBJ1-2, the CDR3 gives the full variable domain: DSGVTQTPKHLITATGQRVTLRCSPRSGDLSVYWYQQSLDQGLQFLIQYYNGEERAKGNILERFSAQQFPDLHSELNLSSLELGDSALYFCASSVERGGRNGYTFGSGTRLTVV.

The gene calls are TRBV29-1 and TRBJ1-3; the match to TRBD1 covers 8 bases. Germline V lookup: CDR1 SQVTM, CDR2 ANQGSEA. The ends lost 5 bases at V and 4 bases at J; junction bases unmatched: 4. The CDR3 has 13 amino acids. The CDR3, as DNA: TGCAGCGTTCGGACAGGGCAGGGAAACACCATATATTTT. Translated, it gives CSVRTGQGNTIYF.